This TCR beta chain is drawn from a study of Ad26.COV2.S vaccination and SARS-CoV-2 variants. Study information: Of the COV1001 trial arms, the Ad26.COV2.S arm included the donor.

V shed 5 bases and J 5 bases; nucleotides not matched to a gene: 9. CDR1 is LNHDA and CDR2 is SQIVND in the germline V gene (reference sequence). The CDR3 is 15 amino acids. Points on this clone: Its cognate antigen is unknown.

Repertoires were generated with immunoSEQ multiplex PCR, while TCRdb's copy carries only in-frame clones and drops some. The data show hundreds of thousands of clones, roughly 86% seen once. Study-level findings and limits: Total T cell responses, in the TCR breadth and depth analyses, may have been underestimated. Non-spike TCR breadth was similar in vaccine and placebo recipients.

As to treatment: some 19 received Ad26.COV2.S at low or high dose, single or two shots; about 5 received placebo; per-sample allocation not given. Sampling occurred on day 63 after the first vaccine or placebo injection. Spike of the Wuhan-strain SARS-CoV-2 was expressed by an Ad26 vector, which formed the vaccine. The source material was peripheral blood, sampled in a trial of Ad26.COV2.S vaccine versus placebo. The sequence was collected from a person aged 18-65 years who received the Ad26.COV2.S COVID-19 vaccine or a placebo. The chain carries TRBV19 and TRBJ1-5, with 7 positions matching TRBD1. The CDR3 protein is CASSVPGQLYQPQHF. CDR3 DNA: TGTGCCAGTAGTGTACCGGGACAGCTATATCAGCCCCAGCATTTT.